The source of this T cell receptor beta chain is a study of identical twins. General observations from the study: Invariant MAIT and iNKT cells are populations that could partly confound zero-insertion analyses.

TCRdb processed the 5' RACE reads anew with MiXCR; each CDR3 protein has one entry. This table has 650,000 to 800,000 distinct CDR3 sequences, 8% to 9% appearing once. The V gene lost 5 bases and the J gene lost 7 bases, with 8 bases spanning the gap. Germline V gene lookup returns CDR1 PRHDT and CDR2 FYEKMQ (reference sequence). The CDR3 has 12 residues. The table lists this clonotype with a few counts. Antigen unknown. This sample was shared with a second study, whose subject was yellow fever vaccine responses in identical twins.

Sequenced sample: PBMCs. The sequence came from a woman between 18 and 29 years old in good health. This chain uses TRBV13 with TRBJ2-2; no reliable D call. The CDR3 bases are TGTGCCAGCAGCGCTGTGGGCGGGGAGCTGTTTTTT. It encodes CASSAVGGELFF. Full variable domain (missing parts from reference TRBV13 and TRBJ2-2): AAGVIQSPRHLIKEKRETATLKCYPIPRHDTVYWYQQGPGQDPQFLISFYEKMQSDKGSIPDRFSAQQFSDYHSELNMSSLELGDSALYFCASSAVGGELFFGEGSRLTVL.